The 24 T cell receptor beta chains in this list originate from one sample, sequenced in a study of T cell responses to AZD1222 COVID-19 vaccine. TCRdb's table, derived via immunoSEQ multiplex PCR, lists solely in-frame clones and lacks some. The sample lists over 150,000 clones, approximately 92% occurring once. The sample here was peripheral blood, taken 28 days after the second dose of the MenACWY control vaccine. The receptors were gathered from an adult who received the MenACWY meningococcal vaccine as a control.

This clone was found once. The V call is TRBV5-4, the J call TRBJ2-2; 8 nucleotides agree with TRBD1. The V gene end was trimmed by 3 bases and the J gene end by 3 bases; junction bases not matched to a gene: 7. CDR3 size: 16 residues. CDR1 and CDR2 (germline): SGHNT, YYREEE (reference sequence). The CDR3 bases are TGTGCCAGCAGCTATTCCCCAGGGGGCTACACCGGGGAGCTGTTTTTT. Translating it yields CASSYSPGGYTGELFF.

This chain uses TRBV4-3 with TRBJ1-4, with a tentative D call TRBD1 (5 bases). V was cut by 0 bases and J by 0 bases, with 8 bases left in between. Germline CDR1 is LGHNA and CDR2 is YSLEER. The CDR3 is 16 amino acids. Written as DNA, the CDR3 is TGCGCCAGCAGCCAAGAAAGAGGGGCAACTAATGAAAAACTGTTTTTT. Encoded protein: CASSQERGATNEKLFF.

The J gene is TRBJ2-2, the V gene TRBV5-1; 7 bases agree with TRBD1. With 4 bases clipped from V and 0 bases from J, the junction kept 6 bases outside the gene matches. CDR1 and CDR2 (germline): SGHRS, YFSETQ. This CDR3 region has 16 residues. CDR3 bases: TGCGCCAGCAGCCATACCGGGACAGCGAACACCGGGGAGCTGTTTTTT. This codes for CASSHTGTANTGELFF.

This chain connects TRBV6-6 to TRBJ1-5; D might be TRBD1 (5 bases). Germline CDR1 reads MNHNY; CDR2 reads SVGAGI (reference sequence). Trimming cost V 7 bases and J 5 bases, with 12 bases left between them. CDR3 length equals 13 residues. The CDR3 DNA reads TGTGCCAGCAATTCAGGGCGGTATCAGCCCCAGCATTTT. Amino acid sequence: CASNSGRYQPQHF.

This clone turned up a few times. The junction does not match germline at one end; this may be a read error. The chain carries TRBV14 and TRBJ2-1; D not resolved. The CDR3 spans 13 residues. Germline CDR1 is SGHDN and CDR2 is FVKESK. In DNA form, the CDR3 reads TGTGCCAGCAGGCAAGGGCTTTCTGGTGAGCAGTTCTTC. Translating it yields CASRQGLSGEQFF.

The V call is TRBV7-2, the J call TRBJ2-5; either TRBD1 or TRBD2 may supply D (5 bases each). The germline CDR1 and CDR2 sequences are SGHTA and FQGNSA. The CDR3 consists of 14 residues. The ends were cut back, 5 bases at V and 9 bases at J, with 19 bases in the middle. The CDR3 nucleotides are TGTGCCAGCAGCCCAAACCCCGGGACCGGACCCCAGTACTTC. Translation: CASSPNPGTGPQYF. The full variable domain, completed using reference TRBV7-2 and TRBJ2-5, is GAGVSQSPSNKVTEKGKDVELRCDPISGHTALYWYRQSLGQGLEFLIYFQGNSAPDKSGLPSDRFSAERTGGSVSTLTIQRTQQEDSAVYLCASSPNPGTGPQYFGPGTRLLVL.

The genes are TRBV6-5 and TRBJ2-5; D ambiguous. This CDR3 spans 14 amino acids. V lost 8 bases and J 3 bases, leaving 16 bases between the germline ends. CDR1 and CDR2 from the germline V gene are MNHEY and SVGAGI. Written as DNA, the CDR3 is TGTGCCAGCGGGCTTGGGCCCCTGGAAGAGACCCAGTACTTC. It is translated as CASGLGPLEETQYF.

This sequence joins TRBV13 and TRBJ2-4; D tentatively reads TRBD1 or TRBD2 (5 bases each). From germline, CDR1 is PRHDT and CDR2 FYEKMQ (reference sequence). The ends were cut back, 7 bases at V and 5 bases at J, with 12 bases in the middle. The length of the CDR3 is 13 residues. The chain's CDR3 is CASTRGAENIQYF. The DNA of the CDR3 is TGTGCCAGCACCCGAGGGGCGGAAAACATTCAGTACTTC.

The CDR3 protein is CASSPGKESFLTDTQYF. The CDR3 coding sequence is TGCGCCAGCAGCCCGGGTAAGGAGTCTTTCCTCACAGATACGCAGTATTTT. The chain couples TRBV5-1 to TRBJ2-3; D not resolved. CDR1 is SGHRS and CDR2 is YFSETQ in the germline V gene. The CDR3 has 17 amino acids. With 4 bases removed from V and 2 bases from J, the gap between germline ends came to 20 bases.

The gene calls are TRBV7-8 and TRBJ1-5, with a possible D match to TRBD1 (5 bases). Germline V gene data show CDR1 as SGHVS and CDR2 as FQNEAQ. V lost 2 bases and J 3 bases, leaving 11 bases between the germline ends. The CDR3 is 15 amino acids. The CDR3 bases are TGTGCCAGCAGCTTAATGGAGGGGCACAATCAGCCCCAGCATTTT. This codes for CASSLMEGHNQPQHF.

J is TRBJ1-1 and V is TRBV7-2, with a weak D call TRBD1 (6 bases). The CDR3 length is 16 residues. V was clipped by 9 bases and J by 3 bases, with 23 bases between them. Germline-derived CDR1 and CDR2 are SGHTA and FQGNSA. The CDR3 DNA sequence: TGTGCCAGTTCGGGGGGCCGGGGGCCCGGGCACACTGAAGCTTTCTTT. Its translation: CASSGGRGPGHTEAFF.

V usage is TRBV5-4 and J usage is TRBJ2-1; D unclear. V shed 7 bases and J shed 0 bases, with 14 bases lying between them. CDR3 length equals 15 residues. Germline assignment: CDR1 SGHNT and CDR2 YYREEE (reference sequence). CDR3 DNA: TGTGCCAGCGAGCAGGAAGCTAGCTCCTACAATGAGCAGTTCTTC. Translated, it gives CASEQEASSYNEQFF.

The chain joins TRBV10-3 to TRBJ2-7; D is tentatively TRBD1 or TRBD2 (5 bases each). The CDR3 loop spans 12 amino acids. CDR1 and CDR2 (germline): ENHRY, SYGVKD. V dropped 6 bases and J dropped 5 bases, with 11 bases sitting between them. The CDR3 loop reads CAIRDGTHEQYF. CDR3 nucleotides: TGTGCCATCAGGGATGGGACCCACGAGCAGTACTTC.

In DNA, the CDR3 is TGTGCCAGCAGTGAAGCGCAGATTCTTCGGGGGGGTAATGTAGATACGCAGTATTTT. Its translation: CASSEAQILRGGNVDTQYF. The chain carries TRBV6-1 and TRBJ2-3, with 8 positions matching TRBD2. Germline CDR1 reads MNHNS; CDR2 reads SASEGT. V lost 0 bases, J lost 5 bases, and 16 bases stayed unmatched. The CDR3 contains 19 residues.

The chain recombines TRBV7-2 with TRBJ2-7; 10 nucleotides align to TRBD1. Germline V CDR1 and CDR2: SGHTA, FQGNSA. This CDR3 comprises 14 residues. The V segment lost 5 bases and the J segment 6 bases; nucleotides outside the gene matches: 7. The DNA of the CDR3 is TGTGCCAGCAGCCTTGACAGGGGGCGCGGCGAGCAGTACTTC. It codes for CASSLDRGRGEQYF.

V usage is TRBV6-1 and J usage is TRBJ1-2; TRBD1 matches 7 bases. There are 14 residues in the CDR3. The junction had 9 bases not matched to a gene; V was cut back by 2 bases and J by 9 bases. Germline values: CDR1 MNHNS, CDR2 SASEGT. CDR3 amino acids: CASSESDRAKSYTF. DNA of the CDR3: TGTGCCAGCAGTGAATCCGACAGGGCCAAAAGCTACACCTTC.

J is TRBJ1-2 and V is TRBV7-2, with 8 bases matching TRBD1. After removal of 5 bases from V and 3 bases from J, the junction contained 11 bases not matched to a gene. This CDR3 region has 16 residues. CDR1 and CDR2 (germline): SGHTA, FQGNSA. CDR3 region: CASSPGGAGGYYGYTF. DNA for the CDR3: TGTGCCAGCAGCCCAGGGGGGGCAGGGGGCTACTATGGCTACACCTTC.

The chain uses TRBV7-2 and TRBJ1-5; D is unclear. The CDR3 spans 15 residues. Germline V lookup: CDR1 SGHTA, CDR2 FQGNSA. The V end lost 2 bases, the J end lost 2 bases, and 10 bases lay between the germline ends. This chain's CDR3 is CASSLSSAGNQPQHF. CDR3 DNA: TGTGCCAGCAGCTTATCGTCGGCGGGCAATCAGCCCCAGCATTTT.

The rearrangement joins TRBV6-5 to TRBJ1-1; TRBD1 matches at 7 bases. This CDR3 contains 14 residues. Germline trimming cut 6 bases from V and 1 base from J; bases unmatched to any gene: 5. Germline CDR1 is MNHEY and CDR2 is SVGAGI. The chain's CDR3 is CASRGGLTNTEAFF. CDR3 nucleotides: TGTGCCAGCAGAGGGGGCCTTACGAACACTGAAGCTTTCTTT.

The chain combines TRBV5-8 with TRBJ2-5, with unresolved D. V lost 0 bases and J lost 4, with 1 base in between. The V gene's germline CDR1 is SGHTS and CDR2 YDEGEE. This CDR3 is 11 amino acids long. CDR3 sequence (DNA): TGTGCCAGCAGCTTGGTAGAGACCCAGTACTTC. Encoded protein: CASSLVETQYF.

This sequence joins TRBV15 and TRBJ1-3, with D perhaps matching TRBD1 (5 bases). In germline, CDR1 is LNHNV, CDR2 YYDKDF (reference sequence). The CDR3 is 15 residues long. Trimming removed 0 bases at V and 4 bases at J, with 10 bases between. The CDR3 region is CATSREEGLGNTIYF. The CDR3 bases are TGTGCCACCAGCAGAGAAGAGGGGTTAGGAAACACCATATATTTT.

The rearrangement links TRBV5-4 to TRBJ1-4, with D possibly matching TRBD1 (5 bases). The germline V and J ends were trimmed by 4 bases and 0 bases, with 10 bases remaining between them. The CDR3 length is 15 residues. Per the germline V gene, CDR1 is SGHNT and CDR2 is YYREEE (reference sequence). The CDR3 region has the DNA TGTGCCAGCAGCCACGGGGGGGCAACTAATGAAAAACTGTTTTTT. Its translation: CASSHGGATNEKLFF.

The chain couples TRBV5-1 to TRBJ2-5; no clear D gene. CDR1 and CDR2 (germline): SGHRS, YFSETQ. V lost 6 bases and J 3 bases, leaving 6 bases between the germline ends. The CDR3 is 11 residues long. CDR3 amino acids: CASNEKETQYF. The CDR3 nucleotides read TGCGCCAGCAATGAGAAAGAGACCCAGTACTTC.

Comments on this clone: At the DNA level, this CDR3 is encoded by other sequences in the same sample as well. The chain couples TRBV18 to TRBJ1-2; D perhaps matches TRBD1 (5 bases). From germline, CDR1 is KGHSH and CDR2 LQKENI. V lost 3 bases and J 4 bases, leaving 15 bases between the germline ends. The CDR3 has 15 residues. This CDR3 is CASSPPGQGGYGYTF. CDR3 coding DNA: TGTGCCAGCTCACCGCCCGGGCAGGGAGGCTATGGCTACACCTTC.